This TCR beta chain was observed in a study of blood T cell repertoires in COVID-19. Study-level background: The United States, Italy and Spain supplied acute and convalescent COVID-19 samples. T cells, B-cell-depleted T cells, or PBMCs supplied cDNA or gDNA.

TCRdb keeps only in-frame clones here, not all; method: immunoSEQ multiplex PCR. The sample lists 50,000 to 65,000 clones, approximately 81% occurring once. CDR1 is SGHTA and CDR2 is FQGTGA in the germline V gene. This CDR3 contains 18 residues. Trimming removed 0 bases from V and 2 bases from J, with 19 bases in between. Seattle's enrolled individuals joined amid active infection and were then monitored longitudinally. The sequencing input was peripheral blood. V is TRBV7-3 and J is TRBJ1-1; D remains unclear. The TCR was taken from a man in his fifties or sixties with COVID-19, enrolled during active disease. CDR3 protein: CASSLTAVGGPFNTEAFF. The CDR3 DNA sequence: TGTGCCAGCAGCTTAACGGCGGTGGGAGGACCATTTAACACTGAAGCTTTCTTT.